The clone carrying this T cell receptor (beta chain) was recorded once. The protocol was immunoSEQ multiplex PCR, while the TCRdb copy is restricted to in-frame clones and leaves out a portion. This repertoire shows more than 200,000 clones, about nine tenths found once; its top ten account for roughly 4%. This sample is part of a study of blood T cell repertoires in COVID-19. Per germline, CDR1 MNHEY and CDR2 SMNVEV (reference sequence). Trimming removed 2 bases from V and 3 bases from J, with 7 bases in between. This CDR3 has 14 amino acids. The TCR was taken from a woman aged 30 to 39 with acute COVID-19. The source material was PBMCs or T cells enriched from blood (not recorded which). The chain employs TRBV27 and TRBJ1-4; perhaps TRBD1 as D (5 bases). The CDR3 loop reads CASSLTGSNEKLFF. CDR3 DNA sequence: TGTGCCAGCAGTTTAACAGGATCTAATGAAAAACTGTTTTTT.